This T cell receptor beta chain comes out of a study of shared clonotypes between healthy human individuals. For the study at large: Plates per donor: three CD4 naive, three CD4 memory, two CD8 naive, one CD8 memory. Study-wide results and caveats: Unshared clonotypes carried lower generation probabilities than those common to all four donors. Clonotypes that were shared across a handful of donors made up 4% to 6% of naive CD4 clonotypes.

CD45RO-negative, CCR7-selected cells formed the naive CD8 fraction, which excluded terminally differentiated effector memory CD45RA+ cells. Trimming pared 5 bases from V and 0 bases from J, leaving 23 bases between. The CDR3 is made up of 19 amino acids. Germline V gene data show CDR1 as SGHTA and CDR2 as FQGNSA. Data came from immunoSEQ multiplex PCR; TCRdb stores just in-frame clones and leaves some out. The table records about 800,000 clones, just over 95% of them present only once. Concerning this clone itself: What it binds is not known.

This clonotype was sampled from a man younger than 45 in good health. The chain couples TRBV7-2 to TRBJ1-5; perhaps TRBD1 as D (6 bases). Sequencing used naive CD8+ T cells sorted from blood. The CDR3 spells CASSPLGRGLMDSNQPQHF. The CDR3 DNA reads TGTGCCAGCAGCCCGCTAGGCCGGGGGCTTATGGATAGCAATCAGCCCCAGCATTTT.